Reported below is one TCR beta chain. Its antigen is unknown. This record comes from a study of metastatic and nonmetastatic thyroid tumors. Study overall: Repertoire comparisons spanned blood and tumor or nodule tissue from malignant and benign thyroid patients.

Patients had received no treatment of any kind before thyroid surgery. Original processing notes: In papillary thyroid cancer, a distant-metastasis classifier was built using CDR3 differences across clinicopathological groups. Using MiXCR, TCRdb re-called clones from the PCR reads. These V and J calls are TCRdb output, not the study's own analysis. The table lists around 14,000 clones, roughly 24% of them singletons, with approximately 8.4% in the top ten. General study results and limits: Benign nodules were reported to have significantly lower TCR beta diversity than malignant thyroid tumors, in blood and tumor.

The sequenced sample consisted of tumor tissue. The source of this sequence is a female donor with papillary thyroid cancer or a benign thyroid nodule (not recorded which). Some clones in this sample may be carry-over from other donors' samples.

CDR3 region: CAWSRQALWDTQYF. CDR3 bases: TGTGCCTGGAGCAGACAGGCCTTGTGGGATACGCAGTATTTT. The V gene is TRBV30, the J gene TRBJ2-3, with a tentative D call TRBD1 (6 bases). V lost 3 bases, J lost 6 bases, and 16 bases lay in between. Germline assignment: CDR1 GTSNPN and CDR2 SVGIG (reference sequence). CDR3 size: 14 residues.